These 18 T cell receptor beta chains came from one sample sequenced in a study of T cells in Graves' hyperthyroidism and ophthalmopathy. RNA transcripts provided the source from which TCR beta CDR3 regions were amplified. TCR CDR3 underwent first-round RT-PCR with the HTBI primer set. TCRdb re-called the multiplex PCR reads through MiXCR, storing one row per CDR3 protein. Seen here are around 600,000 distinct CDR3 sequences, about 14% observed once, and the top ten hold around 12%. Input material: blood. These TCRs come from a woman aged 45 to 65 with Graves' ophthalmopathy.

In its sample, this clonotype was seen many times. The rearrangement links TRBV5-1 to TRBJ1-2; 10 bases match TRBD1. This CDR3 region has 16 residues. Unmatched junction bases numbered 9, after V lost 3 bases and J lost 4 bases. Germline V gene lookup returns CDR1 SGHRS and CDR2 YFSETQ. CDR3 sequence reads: CASSWGPGTGAYGYTF. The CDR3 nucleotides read TGCGCCAGCAGCTGGGGCCCCGGGACAGGGGCCTATGGCTACACCTTC.

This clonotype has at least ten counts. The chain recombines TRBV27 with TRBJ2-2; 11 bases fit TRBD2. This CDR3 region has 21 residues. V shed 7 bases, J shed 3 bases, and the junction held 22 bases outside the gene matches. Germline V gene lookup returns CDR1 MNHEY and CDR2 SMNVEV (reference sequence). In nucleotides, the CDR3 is TGTGCCAGCACCCGAAAAACGAGATACGGACTAGCGGGTTATCACACCGGGGAGCTGTTTTTT. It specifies CASTRKTRYGLAGYHTGELFF.

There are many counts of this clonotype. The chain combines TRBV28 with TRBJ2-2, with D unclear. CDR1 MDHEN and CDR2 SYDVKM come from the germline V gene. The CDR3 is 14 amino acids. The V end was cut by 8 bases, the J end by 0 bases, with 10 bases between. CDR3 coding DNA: TGTGCCAGCCTTGCAGATTCGAACACCGGGGAGCTGTTTTTT. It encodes CASLADSNTGELFF.

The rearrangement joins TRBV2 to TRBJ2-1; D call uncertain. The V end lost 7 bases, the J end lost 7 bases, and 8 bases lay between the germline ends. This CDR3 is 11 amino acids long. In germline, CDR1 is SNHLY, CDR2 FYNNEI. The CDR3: CASKGNNEQFF. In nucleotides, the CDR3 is TGTGCCAGCAAGGGAAATAATGAGCAGTTCTTC. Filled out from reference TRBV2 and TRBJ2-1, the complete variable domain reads EPEVTQTPSHQVTQMGQEVILRCVPISNHLYFYWYRQILGQKVEFLVSFYNNEISEKSEIFDDQFSVERPDGSNFTLKIRSTKLEDSAMYFCASKGNNEQFFGPGTRLTVL.

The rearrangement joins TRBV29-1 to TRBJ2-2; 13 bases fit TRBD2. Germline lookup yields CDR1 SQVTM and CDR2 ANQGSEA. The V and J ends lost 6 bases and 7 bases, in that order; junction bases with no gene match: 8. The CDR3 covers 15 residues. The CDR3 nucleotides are TGCAGCGTGGGGACTAGCGGGAATGGGGTCGGGGAGCTGTTTTTT. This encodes CSVGTSGNGVGELFF.

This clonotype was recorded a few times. For the CDR3, the DNA is TGTGCCAGCAGCCCCCAGACCCAAGAGACCCAGTACTTC. Encoded protein: CASSPQTQETQYF. The chain joins TRBV7-9 to TRBJ2-5; no clear D. Trimming cost V 5 bases and J 1 base, with 8 bases left between them. CDR3 length equals 13 residues. Germline V gene sequence: CDR1 SEHNR, CDR2 FQNEAQ (reference sequence).

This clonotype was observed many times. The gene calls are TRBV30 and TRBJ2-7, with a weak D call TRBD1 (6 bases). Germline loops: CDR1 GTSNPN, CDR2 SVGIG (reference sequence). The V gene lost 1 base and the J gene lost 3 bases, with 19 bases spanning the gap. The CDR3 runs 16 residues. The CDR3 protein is CAWSGIGQRPNYEQYF. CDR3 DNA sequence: TGTGCCTGGAGTGGAATCGGACAGCGGCCAAACTACGAGCAGTACTTC.

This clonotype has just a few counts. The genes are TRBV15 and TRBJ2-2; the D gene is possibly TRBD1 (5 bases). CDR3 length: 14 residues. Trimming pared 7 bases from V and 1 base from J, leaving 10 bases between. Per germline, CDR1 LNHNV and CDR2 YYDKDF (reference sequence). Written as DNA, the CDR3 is TGTGCCACCAACCCGACAGTGAACACCGGGGAGCTGTTTTTT. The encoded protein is CATNPTVNTGELFF.

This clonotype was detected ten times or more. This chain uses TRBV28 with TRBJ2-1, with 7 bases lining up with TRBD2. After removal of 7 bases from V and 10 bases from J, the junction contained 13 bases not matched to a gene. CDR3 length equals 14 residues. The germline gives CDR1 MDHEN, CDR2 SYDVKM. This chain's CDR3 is CASTVGGMGGEQFF. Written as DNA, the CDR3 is TGTGCCAGCACTGTTGGGGGGATGGGGGGGGAGCAGTTCTTC. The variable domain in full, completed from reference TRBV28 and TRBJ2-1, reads DVKVTQSSRYLVKRTGEKVFLECVQDMDHENMFWYRQDPGLGLRLIYFSYDVKMKEKGDIPEGYSVSREKKERFSLILESASTNQTSMYLCASTVGGMGGEQFFGPGTRLTVL.

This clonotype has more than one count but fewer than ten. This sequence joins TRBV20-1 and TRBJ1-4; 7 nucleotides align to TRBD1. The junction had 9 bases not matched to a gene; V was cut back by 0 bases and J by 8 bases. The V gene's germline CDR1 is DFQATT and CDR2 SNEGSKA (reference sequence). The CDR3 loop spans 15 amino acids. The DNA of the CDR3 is TGCAGTGCTAGAGATTCGGGCAGGGGGAGCGAAAAACTGTTTTTT. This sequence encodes CSARDSGRGSEKLFF.

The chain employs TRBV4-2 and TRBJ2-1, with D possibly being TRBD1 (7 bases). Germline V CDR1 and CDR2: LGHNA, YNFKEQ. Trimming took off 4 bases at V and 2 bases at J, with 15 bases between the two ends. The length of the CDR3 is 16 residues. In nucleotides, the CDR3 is TGTGCCAGCAGCCCCGCCCAGGGGGGCCCCTACAATGAGCAGTTCTTC. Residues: CASSPAQGGPYNEQFF.

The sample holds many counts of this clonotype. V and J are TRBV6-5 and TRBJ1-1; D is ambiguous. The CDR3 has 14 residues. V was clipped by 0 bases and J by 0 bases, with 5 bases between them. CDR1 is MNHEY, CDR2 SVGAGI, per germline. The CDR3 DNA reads TGTGCCAGCAGTTACTCGAGGGTGAACACTGAAGCTTTCTTT. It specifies CASSYSRVNTEAFF.

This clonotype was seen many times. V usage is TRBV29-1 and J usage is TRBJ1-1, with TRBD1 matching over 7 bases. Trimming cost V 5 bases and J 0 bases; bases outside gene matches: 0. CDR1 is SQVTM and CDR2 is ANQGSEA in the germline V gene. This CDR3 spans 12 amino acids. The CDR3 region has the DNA TGCAGCGTTCAGGGGGTGAACACTGAAGCTTTCTTT. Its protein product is CSVQGVNTEAFF.

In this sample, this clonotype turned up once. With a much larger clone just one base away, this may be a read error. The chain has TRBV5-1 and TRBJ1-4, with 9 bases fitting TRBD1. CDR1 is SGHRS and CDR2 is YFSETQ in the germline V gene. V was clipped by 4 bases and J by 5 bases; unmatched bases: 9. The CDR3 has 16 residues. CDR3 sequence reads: CASSVGQGGRNEKLFF. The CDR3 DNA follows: TGCGCCAGCAGCGTGGGACAGGGAGGCCGGAATGAAAAACTGTTTTTT.

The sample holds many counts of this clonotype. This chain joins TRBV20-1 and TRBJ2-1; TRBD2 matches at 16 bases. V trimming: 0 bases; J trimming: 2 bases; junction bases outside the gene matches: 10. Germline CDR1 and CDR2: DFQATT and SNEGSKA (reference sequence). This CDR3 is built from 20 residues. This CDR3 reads CSARDPGLAGGPFTYNEQFF. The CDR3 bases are TGCAGTGCTAGAGATCCGGGACTAGCGGGAGGGCCTTTCACCTACAATGAGCAGTTCTTC.

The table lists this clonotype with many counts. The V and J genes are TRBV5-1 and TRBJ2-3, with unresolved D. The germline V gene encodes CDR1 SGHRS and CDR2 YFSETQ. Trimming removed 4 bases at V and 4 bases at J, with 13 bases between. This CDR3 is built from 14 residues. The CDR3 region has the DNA TGCGCCAGCAGCCCGACCGGAGTGGCAGATACGCAGTATTTT. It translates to CASSPTGVADTQYF.

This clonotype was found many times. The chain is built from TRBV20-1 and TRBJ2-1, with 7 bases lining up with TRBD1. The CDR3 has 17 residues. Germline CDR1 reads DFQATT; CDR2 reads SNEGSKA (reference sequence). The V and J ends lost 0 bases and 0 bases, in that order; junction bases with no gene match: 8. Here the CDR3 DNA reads TGCAGTGCTAGAGATGGGACAGCCGAAAGCTCCTACAATGAGCAGTTCTTC. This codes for CSARDGTAESSYNEQFF.

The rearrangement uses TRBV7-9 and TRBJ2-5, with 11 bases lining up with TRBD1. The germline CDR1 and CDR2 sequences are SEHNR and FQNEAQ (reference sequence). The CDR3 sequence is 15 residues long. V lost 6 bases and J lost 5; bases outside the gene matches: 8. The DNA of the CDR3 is TGTGCCAGCAGTCGTGGGACAGGGGGAGTGGAGACCCAGTACTTC. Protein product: CASSRGTGGVETQYF. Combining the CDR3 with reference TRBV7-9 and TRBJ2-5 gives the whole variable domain DTGVSQNPRHKITKRGQNVTFRCDPISEHNRLYWYRQTLGQGPEFLTYFQNEAQLEKSRLLSDRFSAERPKGSFSTLEIQRTEQGDSAMYLCASSRGTGGVETQYFGPGTRLLVL.